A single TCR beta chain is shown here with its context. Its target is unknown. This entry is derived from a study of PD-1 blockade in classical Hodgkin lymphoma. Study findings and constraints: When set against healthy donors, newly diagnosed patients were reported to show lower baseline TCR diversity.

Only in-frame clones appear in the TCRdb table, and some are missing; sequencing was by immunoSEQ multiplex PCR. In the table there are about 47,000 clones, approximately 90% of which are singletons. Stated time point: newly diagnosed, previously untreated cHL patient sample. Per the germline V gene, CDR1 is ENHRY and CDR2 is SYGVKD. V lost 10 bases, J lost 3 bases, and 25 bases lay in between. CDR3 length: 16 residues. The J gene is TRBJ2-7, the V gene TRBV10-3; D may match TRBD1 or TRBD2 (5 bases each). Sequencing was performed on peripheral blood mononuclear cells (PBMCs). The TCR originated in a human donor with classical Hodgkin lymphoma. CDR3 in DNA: TGTGCCACGCAAAAGGGGACCGGACTGCAGATCTACGAGCAGTACTTC. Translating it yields CATQKGTGLQIYEQYF.